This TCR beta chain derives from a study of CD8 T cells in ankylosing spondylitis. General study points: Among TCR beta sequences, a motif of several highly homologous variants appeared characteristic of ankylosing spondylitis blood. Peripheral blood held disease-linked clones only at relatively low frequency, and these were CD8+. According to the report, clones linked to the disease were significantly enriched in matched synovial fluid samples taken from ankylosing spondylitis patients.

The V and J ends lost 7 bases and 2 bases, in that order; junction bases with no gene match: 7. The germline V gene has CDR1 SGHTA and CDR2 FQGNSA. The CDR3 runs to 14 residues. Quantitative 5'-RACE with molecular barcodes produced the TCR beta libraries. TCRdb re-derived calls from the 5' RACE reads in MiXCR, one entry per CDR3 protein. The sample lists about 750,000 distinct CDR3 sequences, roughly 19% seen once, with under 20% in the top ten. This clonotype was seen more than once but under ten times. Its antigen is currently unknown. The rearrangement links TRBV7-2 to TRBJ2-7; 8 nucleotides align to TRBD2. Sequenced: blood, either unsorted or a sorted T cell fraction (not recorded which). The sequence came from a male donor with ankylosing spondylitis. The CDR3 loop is CASTRLATTYEQYF. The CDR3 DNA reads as TGTGCCAGCACCCGACTAGCGACCACCTACGAGCAGTACTTC.